These 30 T cell receptor beta chains were sequenced from one sample in a study of beta chain features in type 1 diabetes. The isolated RNA, all of it, was reverse transcribed, so expressed TCRB transcripts were what got sequenced. Clones were sequenced by immunoSEQ multiplex PCR, and TCRdb holds only the in-frame ones, with some missing. The table shows 250,000 to 400,000 clones, with 11% to 15% occurring only once. Sequences were obtained from central memory CD4+ T cells from blood. Every receptor here comes from a young man in good health.

In this sample, this clone turned up a few times. This chain links TRBV19 with TRBJ2-7; possibly TRBD2 for D (6 bases). V shed 6 bases and J shed 1 base, with 40 bases lying between them. CDR1 and CDR2 from the germline V gene are LNHDA and SQIVND (reference sequence). This CDR3 has 23 amino acids. Written as DNA, the CDR3 is TGTGCCAGTAGGATTCCAGGGAGGTACGCGAAGGAAGGGGCGGGTCGAGAATCCTACGAGCAGTACGTC. Its protein is CASRIPGRYAKEGAGRESYEQYV.

This clone was observed many times. The rearrangement links TRBV29-1 to TRBJ2-2, with D perhaps matching TRBD2 (5 bases). There are 15 residues in the CDR3. In germline, CDR1 is SQVTM, CDR2 ANQGSEA. Trimming shortened V by 6 bases and J by 2 bases, and 16 bases separated the two germline ends. The CDR3, as DNA: TGCAGCGTCAAAGACCCCGGACTTAACACCGGGGAGCTGTTTTTT. This sequence encodes CSVKDPGLNTGELFF.

This clone has just a few counts. This chain uses TRBV7-2 with TRBJ2-1, with 12 bases lining up with TRBD2. The ends lost 2 bases at V and 9 bases at J; junction bases unmatched: 5. The CDR3 consists of 15 residues. The germline CDR1 and CDR2 sequences are SGHTA and FQGNSA. Here the CDR3 DNA reads TGTGCCAGCAGCTTATCTAGCGGGGGGGCTGGTGAGCAGTTCTTC. Translated: CASSLSSGGAGEQFF.

This clone was seen at least ten times. The sample has other DNA sequences that encode this CDR3 too. CDR3 residues: CASSRPGDTQYF. The CDR3 DNA is TGTGCCAGCTCACGGCCGGGTGATACGCAGTATTTT. The J gene is TRBJ2-3, the V gene TRBV18; D call uncertain. V lost 4 bases to trimming and J lost 6 bases, with 8 bases between them. Per the germline V gene, CDR1 is KGHSH and CDR2 is LQKENI. The CDR3 length is 12 residues.

This chain uses TRBV5-1 with TRBJ2-3; TRBD2 matches 12 bases. Germline V gene lookup returns CDR1 SGHRS and CDR2 YFSETQ. The V and J ends lost 4 bases and 4 bases, in that order; junction bases with no gene match: 7. CDR3 length equals 16 residues. The chain's CDR3 is CASSLGLAGNADTQYF. CDR3 nucleotide sequence: TGCGCCAGCAGCCTCGGACTAGCGGGGAACGCAGATACGCAGTATTTT.

J is TRBJ1-1 and V is TRBV5-1, with D perhaps matching TRBD1 (5 bases). The CDR3 covers 15 residues. V lost 0 bases to trimming and J lost 4 bases, with 13 bases between them. Germline V gene sequence: CDR1 SGHRS, CDR2 YFSETQ. CDR3 bases: TGCGCCAGCAGCTTGGATCAGGGCGCGGGCACTGAAGCTTTCTTT. As protein: CASSLDQGAGTEAFF.

This chain links TRBV2 with TRBJ1-1; no firm D call. Trimming took 6 bases from V and 6 from J, leaving 14 bases between them. Germline V gene sequence: CDR1 SNHLY, CDR2 FYNNEI. This CDR3 is built from 13 residues. The CDR3 coding sequence is TGTGCCAGCAGCCTCCGCCGGGGAGCTGAAGCTTTCTTT. It codes for CASSLRRGAEAFF.

This clone was observed a few times. This chain uses TRBV6-5 with TRBJ2-1, with 8 bases aligning to TRBD1. The J segment lost 0 bases and the V segment lost 5 bases, leaving 3 bases of the junction unmatched. CDR3 size: 15 residues. Per germline, CDR1 MNHEY and CDR2 SVGAGI. Here the CDR3 reads CASSPQGASYNEQFF. The CDR3 DNA reads as TGTGCCAGCAGTCCGCAGGGGGCCTCCTACAATGAGCAGTTCTTC.

V usage is TRBV7-2 and J usage is TRBJ2-3; D is unclear. CDR1 and CDR2 from the germline V gene are SGHTA and FQGNSA. Trimming shortened V by 5 bases and J by 2 bases, and 11 bases separated the two germline ends. This CDR3 is 14 amino acids long. Written as DNA, the CDR3 is TGTGCCAGCAGCCATACAGAGAACACAGATACGCAGTATTTT. It yields the protein CASSHTENTDTQYF. Full variable domain (remainder filled in from reference TRBV7-2 and TRBJ2-3): GAGVSQSPSNKVTEKGKDVELRCDPISGHTALYWYRQSLGQGLEFLIYFQGNSAPDKSGLPSDRFSAERTGGSVSTLTIQRTQQEDSAVYLCASSHTENTDTQYFGPGTRLTVL.

This clone was seen repeatedly, ten times or more. The chain has TRBV9 and TRBJ2-1; 12 bases fit TRBD2. The V and J ends lost 4 bases and 8 bases, in that order; junction bases with no gene match: 7. CDR1 and CDR2 (germline): SGDLS, YYNGEE. This CDR3 region has 15 residues. CDR3 DNA: TGTGCCAGCAGCCCTAGCGGGAGGGGGGAAGATGAGCAGTTCTTC. It yields the protein CASSPSGRGEDEQFF.

A few counts support this clone. The chain couples TRBV30 to TRBJ2-6, with 8 bases aligning to TRBD1. The length of the CDR3 is 15 residues. With V trimmed by 4 bases and J by 4 bases, 6 bases remained unmatched. Germline V lookup: CDR1 GTSNPN, CDR2 SVGIG (reference sequence). CDR3 bases: TGTGCCTGGAATCAGGGGGCGGCGGGGGCCAACGTCCTGACTTTC. This encodes CAWNQGAAGANVLTF.

This clone was counted a few times. This rearrangement joins TRBV4-3 to TRBJ1-2; 9 bases are shared with TRBD1. The CDR3 totals 17 residues. Germline assignment: CDR1 LGHNA and CDR2 YSLEER. V was pared by 0 bases and J by 8 bases, with 13 bases of the junction left unmatched. CDR3 amino acids: CASSQDHLDRGRGGYTF. The CDR3 DNA is TGCGCCAGCAGCCAAGATCACCTGGACAGGGGAAGAGGCGGCTACACCTTC.

The chain has TRBV7-2 and TRBJ2-7; no firm D call. This CDR3 has 13 amino acids. Trimming left V 5 bases short and J 3 bases short, with 11 bases between. CDR1 is SGHTA and CDR2 is FQGNSA in the germline V gene. CDR3 in DNA: TGTGCCAGCAGCCCCCGGAGTGTCTACGAGCAGTACTTC. It translates to CASSPRSVYEQYF.

Many counts were recorded for this clone. The J gene is TRBJ2-5, the V gene TRBV11-2; 13 nucleotides match TRBD2. J lost 4 bases, V lost 5 bases, and 13 bases had no gene match. The germline gives CDR1 SGHAT, CDR2 FQNNGV. The CDR3 has 18 amino acids. This CDR3 is CASSHRLAGGRRRETQYF. DNA of the CDR3: TGTGCCAGCAGCCATAGACTAGCGGGGGGCCGAAGGAGAGAGACCCAGTACTTC.

Only a few counts were recorded for this clone. Other DNA sequences within the sample encode an identical CDR3. The chain carries TRBV7-9 and TRBJ2-3; D gene unclear. The CDR3 extends over 11 amino acids. Germline CDR1 SEHNR, CDR2 FQNEAQ (reference sequence). The germline V and J ends were trimmed by 3 bases and 5 bases, with 3 bases remaining between them. The CDR3 here is CASSLRDTQYF. DNA for the CDR3: TGTGCCAGCAGCTTGCGAGATACGCAGTATTTT.

This clone was seen a few times. V is TRBV4-2 and J is TRBJ1-3, with a weak D call TRBD1 (5 bases). The CDR3 runs 17 residues. Per germline, CDR1 LGHNA and CDR2 YNFKEQ. With 0 bases removed from V and 0 bases from J, the gap between germline ends came to 12 bases. CDR3 sequence reads: CASSQEGTADSGNTIYF. CDR3 coding DNA: TGTGCCAGCAGCCAAGAAGGGACGGCGGACTCTGGAAACACCATATATTTT.

This clone turned up a few times. The J gene is TRBJ2-7, the V gene TRBV4-3, with 8 nucleotides matching TRBD1. The CDR3 consists of 13 residues. Germline V lookup: CDR1 LGHNA, CDR2 YSLEER. Trimming cost V 6 bases and J 5 bases; bases outside gene matches: 6. CDR3 DNA: TGCGCCAGCAGTCCGAGGACAGGGCACGAGCAGTACTTC. Its translation: CASSPRTGHEQYF.

There are a few counts of this clone. This chain links TRBV29-1 with TRBJ2-1; D not certain. The CDR3 runs 15 residues. Germline V gives CDR1 SQVTM, CDR2 ANQGSEA. V lost 8 bases and J lost 4, with 21 bases in between. CDR3 amino acids: CSISPLGPNYNEQFF. The CDR3 DNA reads as TGCAGCATTTCACCCCTAGGTCCCAATTACAATGAGCAGTTCTTC.

The V gene is TRBV7-2, the J gene TRBJ2-5; tentatively, D is TRBD1 or TRBD2 (5 bases each). Germline V gene sequence: CDR1 SGHTA, CDR2 FQGNSA. V lost 3 bases, J lost 1 base, and 9 bases lay in between. This CDR3 comprises 14 residues. CDR3 sequence reads: CASSFSGTQETQYF. The CDR3 DNA is TGTGCCAGCAGCTTTTCCGGGACCCAAGAGACCCAGTACTTC.

The J gene is TRBJ2-7, the V gene TRBV6-1; 8 nucleotides agree with TRBD1. Germline-derived CDR1 and CDR2 are MNHNS and SASEGT. V lost 10 bases and J lost 2; bases outside the gene matches: 10. This CDR3 is built from 14 residues. This CDR3 reads CATPSGTGTYEQYF. The DNA for the CDR3 is TGTGCCACCCCATCCGGGACAGGTACCTACGAGCAGTACTTC.

This chain joins TRBV25-1 and TRBJ2-7; 8 positions match TRBD2. The length of the CDR3 is 14 residues. Trimming removed 3 bases from V and 3 bases from J; junction bases left unmatched: 4. Germline-derived CDR1 and CDR2 are MGHDK and SYGVNS. CDR3: CASSDRSGSYEQYV. The CDR3 DNA is TGTGCCAGCAGTGATCGGAGCGGGAGCTACGAGCAGTACGTC.

The chain uses TRBV5-4 and TRBJ2-3; D is possibly TRBD2 (6 bases). V shed 5 bases and J shed 4 bases, with 14 bases lying between them. CDR1 is SGHNT and CDR2 is YYREEE in the germline V gene (reference sequence). The CDR3 consists of 14 residues. The CDR3 DNA reads TGTGCCAGCAGGCCGACTAGTAGGGCAGATACGCAGTATTTT. Its protein product is CASRPTSRADTQYF.

Comment on this clone: At the DNA level, this CDR3 is encoded by other sequences in the same sample as well. This chain links TRBV27 with TRBJ2-3, with a tentative D call TRBD2 (5 bases). V was cut by 6 bases and J by 3 bases, with 10 bases left in between. Per germline, CDR1 MNHEY and CDR2 SMNVEV (reference sequence). CDR3 size: 13 residues. DNA of the CDR3: TGTGCCAGCAGCCTAAAGCGGACAGATACGCAGTATTTT. Amino acid sequence: CASSLKRTDTQYF.

This clone appeared many times. The chain uses TRBV10-3 and TRBJ2-1; possibly TRBD1 for D (5 bases). With 8 bases removed from V and 7 bases from J, the gap between germline ends came to 15 bases. In germline, CDR1 is ENHRY, CDR2 SYGVKD. There are 13 residues in the CDR3. For the CDR3, the DNA is TGTGCCATCTTCCAGGGCCTAGGGAATGAGCAGTTCTTC. It specifies CAIFQGLGNEQFF.

The chain is built from TRBV5-1 and TRBJ2-7; maybe TRBD1 (6 bases). The germline gives CDR1 SGHRS, CDR2 YFSETQ. CDR3 length: 14 amino acids. Trimming left V 0 bases short and J 6 bases short, with 13 bases between. The CDR3 loop reads CASSLADLQGEQYF. In nucleotides, the CDR3 is TGCGCCAGCAGCTTGGCCGATCTACAGGGCGAGCAGTACTTC.

This clone was seen just once. Other DNA sequences from this sample encode an identical CDR3 as well. The chain carries TRBV27 and TRBJ1-5; D is uncertain. V lost 3 bases to trimming and J lost 2 bases, with 5 bases between them. Germline V gives CDR1 MNHEY, CDR2 SMNVEV (reference sequence). The CDR3 contains 13 residues. CDR3 in amino acids: CASSFVGNQPQHF. As DNA, the CDR3 is TGTGCCAGCAGTTTTGTCGGCAATCAGCCCCAGCATTTT.

This clone was detected only a few times. The rearrangement links TRBV2 to TRBJ2-7; 8 bases are a match to TRBD2. Germline CDR1 is SNHLY and CDR2 is FYNNEI. V lost 6 bases, J lost 7 bases, and 11 bases stayed unmatched. The CDR3 is 14 residues long. CDR3 sequence: CASSSRGAHLEQYF. CDR3 nucleotides: TGTGCCAGCAGCTCGCGGGGGGCCCATCTGGAGCAGTACTTC.

The sample holds a few counts of this clone. This chain links TRBV6-5 with TRBJ1-1; D might be TRBD1 (5 bases). The germline V and J ends were trimmed by 9 bases and 0 bases, with 8 bases remaining between them. The CDR3 contains 12 residues. CDR1 and CDR2 from the germline V gene are MNHEY and SVGAGI. The CDR3 loop is CASRGVNTEAFF. CDR3 sequence (DNA): TGTGCCAGTCGAGGGGTGAACACTGAAGCTTTCTTT.

The chain carries TRBV9 and TRBJ2-1, with TRBD1 as a possible D gene (5 bases). Trimming cost V 0 bases and J 7 bases, with 17 bases left between them. This CDR3 is built from 16 residues. The germline CDR1 and CDR2 sequences are SGDLS and YYNGEE. For the CDR3, the DNA is TGTGCCAGCAGCGTAGTGGCGTCGGTTAGGGGTAATGAGCAGTTCTTC. Translation: CASSVVASVRGNEQFF.

The chain's CDR3 is CASSLEIAGGQETQYF. As DNA, the CDR3 is TGTGCCAGCAGCTTGGAAATAGCGGGGGGGCAAGAGACCCAGTACTTC. The chain employs TRBV5-4 and TRBJ2-5, with TRBD2 matching over 11 bases. J gave up 2 bases and V 0 bases, and 3 bases lay outside the gene matches. Per germline, CDR1 SGHNT and CDR2 YYREEE (reference sequence). The CDR3 sequence is 16 residues long.